The rows below give T cell receptor beta chains drawn from one sample of a study of cytomegalovirus exposure and HLA in healthy donors. Method: immunoSEQ multiplex PCR; TCRdb's copy keeps in-frame clones and lacks some. The profile shows around 210,000 clones, roughly three quarters of them singletons. Sequenced: PBMCs. The receptors originated from a man aged 45-65 years in good health and CMV-seronegative. The CDR3 runs from the conserved cysteine through the conserved F or W. D genes are given only for firm matches. Expanded clones are given a class, and other clones once, few, many or no size at all.

d_gene	v_gene	j_gene	abundance	CDR3nt	CDR3aa
TRBD2	TRBV5-8	TRBJ2-1	once	TGTGCCAGCAGCTTGGACAGCGGGAGAAATGAGCAGTTCTTC	CASSLDSGRNEQFF
TRBD1	TRBV6-1	TRBJ2-5	.	TGTGCCAGCAGTTTCCCGGGACAGCAAGAGACCCAGTACTTC	CASSFPGQQETQYF
TRBD2	TRBV5-1	TRBJ2-1	.	TGCGCCAGCAGCCCTAGCGGGAGCTCCTACAATGAGCAGTTCTTC	CASSPSGSSYNEQFF
.	TRBV5-6	TRBJ2-1	.	TGTGCCAGCAGCTTGGCGACGGGACAGTTCTTC	CASSLATGQFF
TRBD1	TRBV27	TRBJ1-5	.	TGTGCCAGCAGCCTACAGGGGAGAGATCAGCCCCAGCATTTT	CASSLQGRDQPQHF
.	TRBV27	TRBJ2-7	.	TGTGCCAGCAGTTTTAGGCAGGGAGGCCCCTACGAGCAGTACTTC	CASSFRQGGPYEQYF
.	TRBV5-1	TRBJ2-7	.	TGCGCCAGCAGCCCACCAACAGGAGACGAGCAGTACTTC	CASSPPTGDEQYF
.	TRBV19	TRBJ1-2	.	TGTGCCAGTAGTCGATCGGAGGCCTATGGCTACACCTTC	CASSRSEAYGYTF
.	TRBV2	TRBJ1-4	.	TGTGCCAGCAGTGACGTCGGTGAAAAACTGTTTTTT	CASSDVGEKLFF
TRBD1	TRBV6-5	TRBJ1-1	.	TGTGCCAGCAGCACGGGACAGGAGAACACTGAAGCTTTCTTT	CASSTGQENTEAFF
.	TRBV19	TRBJ2-1	.	TGTGCCAGTGGCACCTACAATGAGCAGTTCTTC	CASGTYNEQFF
.	TRBV7-9	TRBJ2-1	.	TGTGCCAGCAGCCAAAGGACGGGGAGCTCCTACAATGAGCAGTTCTTC	CASSQRTGSSYNEQFF
.	TRBV14	TRBJ1-6	.	TGTGCCAGCAGCCAAGCTGTAGCCTACAATTCACCCCTCCACTTT	CASSQAVAYNSPLHF
.	TRBV19	TRBJ1-1	.	TGTGCCAGTAGTATTGGGGGAGGCACTGAAGCTTTCTTT	CASSIGGGTEAFF
.	TRBV5-1	TRBJ1-1	.	TGCGCCAGCAGCCCCCGGGGAGCGGGTAACACTGAAGCTTTCTTT	CASSPRGAGNTEAFF
TRBD2	TRBV9	TRBJ2-5	.	TGTGCCAGTAACAGGGCTAGCGGGAATACCCAAGAGACCCAGTACTTC	CASNRASGNTQETQYF
.	TRBV7-2	TRBJ1-2	.	TGTGCCAGCAGCTTAGTCGATCTTATGACAGGTCCTCATGGCTACACCTTC	CASSLVDLMTGPHGYTF
TRBD1	TRBV7-2	TRBJ1-3	.	TGTGCCAGCAGCTTGACAGGGTTGGACACCATATATTTT	CASSLTGLDTIYF
TRBD1	TRBV19	TRBJ2-1	.	TGTGCCAGTAGTAAAGGACAGGGGCGCGTCGACAATGAGCAGTTCTTC	CASSKGQGRVDNEQFF
TRBD2	TRBV28	TRBJ2-1	.	TGTGCCAGCAGTCCCTCGTTTAGCGGGCTTTGGGAGCAGTTCTTC	CASSPSFSGLWEQFF
TRBD1	TRBV25-1	TRBJ1-3	.	TGTGCCAGCGTCGACAGGGCGTCTGGAAACACCATATATTTT	CASVDRASGNTIYF
TRBD2	TRBV7-3	TRBJ2-1	.	TGTGCCAGCAGCTTAGGGCTAGCGGGAGTAGGGGCCTACAATGAGCAGTTCTTC	CASSLGLAGVGAYNEQFF
TRBD1	TRBV28	TRBJ1-3	few	TGTGCCAGCAGTTCCCAGGGGGCGGGAAACACCATATATTTT	CASSSQGAGNTIYF
.	TRBV5-1	TRBJ2-7	.	TGCGCCAGCAGCTTGGTTCCAGGATCCTACGAGCAGTACTTC	CASSLVPGSYEQYF
.	TRBV29-1	TRBJ1-1	few	TGCAGCGTTGTTGTTAGAGGCCTCACTGAAGCTTTCTTT	CSVVVRGLTEAFF
TRBD1	TRBV5-4	TRBJ2-7	.	TGTGCCAGCAGTTTCACCTGGACAGGGGAAGGCGAGCAGTACTTC	CASSFTWTGEGEQYF
TRBD1	TRBV28	TRBJ2-1	.	TGTGCCAGCACTTTCGGACAGGGGGGAGAGCAGTTCTTC	CASTFGQGGEQFF
.	TRBV9	TRBJ2-1	.	TGTGCCAGCACCCGTTCGGACTTTTCCTACAATGAGCAGTTCTTC	CASTRSDFSYNEQFF
.	TRBV28	TRBJ2-7	.	TGTGCCAGCACTTTCGGGGGGCGTAAAAGGGACCGACAGTACGAGCAGTACTTC	CASTFGGRKRDRQYEQYF
TRBD2	TRBV30	TRBJ2-1	.	TGTGCCTGGAAGGGTCTAGCGGGTTCCCAGGGGCAGTTCTTC	CAWKGLAGSQGQFF
TRBD1	TRBV6-5	TRBJ1-6	few	TGTGCCAGCAGTACAGACAGGGGTTTTTCACCCCTCCACTTT	CASSTDRGFSPLHF
.	TRBV4-1	TRBJ1-2	few	TGCGCCAGCAGCCAAGAGGGGGCAGACTTCTATGGCTACACCTTC	CASSQEGADFYGYTF
.	TRBV7-7	TRBJ2-5	.	TGTGCCAGCAGCTCCGACAGTGGAGAGACCCAGTACTTC	CASSSDSGETQYF
.	TRBV5-1	TRBJ1-5	.	TGCGCCAGCAGCTTGGGATATGCGGATCAGCCCCAGCATTTT	CASSLGYADQPQHF
TRBD2	TRBV11-1	TRBJ2-3	.	TGTGCCAGCAGCTTAGAACTTGGGCGACTAGCCCCCACAGATACGCAGTATTTT	CASSLELGRLAPTDTQYF
.	TRBV28	TRBJ2-2	.	TGTGCCAGCCTAAGGGGGGGAACCGGGGAGCTGTTTTTT	CASLRGGTGELFF
.	TRBV2	TRBJ1-6	.	TGTGCCAGCAGTGAAAGGAGCTCCTATAATTCACCCCTCCACTTT	CASSERSSYNSPLHF
TRBD1	TRBV6-1	TRBJ2-2	few	TGTGCCAGCAGAAGGACAGGGACAAACACCGGGGAGCTGTTTTTT	CASRRTGTNTGELFF
.	TRBV27	TRBJ2-5	.	TGTGCCAGCAGTTTTATCTTTGGAGGCGGAGAGACCCAGTACTTC	CASSFIFGGGETQYF
TRBD1	TRBV5-1	TRBJ2-1	few	TGCGCCAGCAGCTCGGGACAGGGGGACAATGAGCAGTTCTTC	CASSSGQGDNEQFF
.	TRBV6-1	TRBJ1-1	.	TGTGCCAGCAGTGAAGTAACAGGGAACTGGAACACTGAAGCTTTCTTT	CASSEVTGNWNTEAFF
TRBD1	TRBV7-9	TRBJ1-5	.	TGTGCCAGCAGCACGACAGGGGGCGGTCAGCCCCAGCATTTT	CASSTTGGGQPQHF
TRBD1	TRBV19	TRBJ2-2	.	TGTGCCAGTAGTTCGGGGAGACAGGGGTGGATCGCCGGGGAGCTGTTTTTT	CASSSGRQGWIAGELFF
.	TRBV9	TRBJ2-1	.	TGTGCCAGCAGCGTAGGGGGACTGCACTACAATGAGCAGTTCTTC	CASSVGGLHYNEQFF
TRBD1	TRBV12-5	TRBJ2-2	.	TGTGCTAGTGGTTTGGTACAGGGGGCATTCTACACCGGGGAGCTGTTTTTT	CASGLVQGAFYTGELFF
.	TRBV5-1	TRBJ2-7	few	TGCGCCAGCAGCTTGAACAGGGAGTACGAGCAGTACTTC	CASSLNREYEQYF
TRBD2	TRBV6-5	TRBJ2-7	.	TGTGCCAGCAGGCCCGGGACTAGCGGGAGCGACGAGCAGTACTTC	CASRPGTSGSDEQYF
TRBD1	TRBV2	TRBJ2-3	few	TGTGCCAGCAATACAGGGGGGAGCACAGATACGCAGTATTTT	CASNTGGSTDTQYF
.	TRBV10-1	TRBJ1-1	.	TGCGCCAGCAGTGAGGCAGGGGTGTATACTGAAGCTTTCTTT	CASSEAGVYTEAFF
.	TRBV5-1	TRBJ2-1	.	TGCGCCAGCAGTACCGGGGTTGAGCAGTTCTTC	CASSTGVEQFF
.	TRBV5-4	TRBJ2-3	.	TGTGCCAGCAGCCTAATGGGGGGTCCCACAGATACGCAGTATTTT	CASSLMGGPTDTQYF
TRBD1	TRBV14	TRBJ2-7	few	TGTGCCAGCAGCCAAGATCTGACAGGGGTAAATGCGTACGAGCAGTACTTC	CASSQDLTGVNAYEQYF
.	TRBV28	TRBJ1-5	once	TGTGCCAGCAGTATTAGCGGGTTTCAGAATCAGCCCCAGCATTTT	CASSISGFQNQPQHF
TRBD2	TRBV9	TRBJ2-2	.	TGTGCCAGCAGCGTAGGAGCGGGATTGGGGGAGCTGTTTTTT	CASSVGAGLGELFF
TRBD1	TRBV6-1	TRBJ2-5	.	TGTGCCAGCAGGTGGACAGGGGGACTGGCAGAGACCCAGTACTTC	CASRWTGGLAETQYF
.	TRBV5-6	TRBJ1-2	once	TGTGCCAGCAGCTTGGCCACGTCAGGGGATGGCTATGGCTACACCTTC	CASSLATSGDGYGYTF
TRBD2	TRBV4-1	TRBJ2-7	.	TGCGCCAGCAGCCGGGGACTAGCGGGGGTTTACGAGCAGTACTTC	CASSRGLAGVYEQYF
TRBD2	TRBV13	TRBJ2-2	.	TGTGCCAGCAGCCACGGCTCGGACGGACTAGCGAACACCGGGGAGCTGTTTTTT	CASSHGSDGLANTGELFF
.	TRBV6-5	TRBJ2-2	.	TGTGCCAGCAGTTACTCGTCAGGTATCGCCGGGGAGCTGTTTTTT	CASSYSSGIAGELFF